The sequence of this TCR beta chain was determined in a study of blood T cell repertoires in COVID-19. Study-wide background: Nucleic acid was either cDNA or gDNA, and it came from T cells, B-cell-depleted T cells, or PBMCs.

This CDR3 has 14 residues. Germline CDR1 and CDR2: SEHNR and FQNEAQ (reference sequence). With V trimmed by 4 bases and J by 8 bases, 4 bases remained unmatched. Per the authors' pipeline: Nucleated cell counts were estimated from reference gene primer amplification. Produced via immunoSEQ multiplex PCR; TCRdb's table is partial and in-frame only. V and J calls and clone size come straight from that table; D and trimming were deduced from the DNA. The sample has hundreds of thousands of clones, roughly 86% seen once. Sample: peripheral blood. V is TRBV7-9 and J is TRBJ2-1, with 11 bases identical to TRBD2. This clonotype was obtained from a man aged 18 to 30 with active or convalescent COVID-19. Written as DNA, the CDR3 is TGTGCCAGCAGCTATAGCGGGGGGGCCGATGAGCAGTTCTTC. It codes for CASSYSGGADEQFF.